This T cell receptor (beta chain) was identified during a study of radiotherapy plus CTLA-4 blockade in lung cancer. Looking at the study overall: Objective responses arose in approximately 17% of patients, and 25% to 35% experienced disease control.

The CDR3 has 14 amino acids. Germline CDR1 and CDR2: SGHTA and FQGNSA. V gave up 5 bases and J gave up 4 bases, with 14 bases separating them. TCRdb's table, derived via immunoSEQ multiplex PCR, lists solely in-frame clones and lacks some. Found here are about 14,000 clones, about 89% of them singletons; the top ten hold approximately 14%. Study results and caveats: Reports state that early shifts in blood T cell clones, with interferon-beta, best predicted response. Blood TCR clones of tumor origin expanded after radiotherapy plus ipilimumab.

The study gave focal radiation plus ipilimumab CTLA-4 blockade to patients with chemo-refractory metastatic non-small-cell lung cancer. On this clone: Its antigen remains unidentified.

The receptor was derived from a human donor with non-small cell lung cancer that progressed on radiotherapy plus ipilimumab. Some clones in this sample may be carry-over from other donors' samples. The material was peripheral blood, obtained from a patient treated with radiotherapy plus ipilimumab. The rearrangement joins TRBV7-2 to TRBJ1-2, with unresolved D. The CDR3 region is CASSQPAATYGYTF. The CDR3 coding sequence is TGTGCCAGCAGCCAACCTGCGGCAACCTATGGCTACACCTTC.